This passage covers 11 T cell receptor beta chains from one sample sequenced in a study of shared clonotypes between healthy human individuals. Produced via immunoSEQ multiplex PCR; TCRdb's table is partial and in-frame only. Of some 1 million clones listed, about 75% are singletons. Sequences were obtained from memory CD4+ T cells sorted from blood. Documented subset: CD45RA-negative fraction. Every receptor here comes from a man younger than 35 in good health.

The chain has TRBV7-9 and TRBJ2-1; D is ambiguous. Germline CDR1 reads SEHNR; CDR2 reads FQNEAQ (reference sequence). The CDR3 has 13 residues. Trimming took 1 base from V and 3 from J, leaving 4 bases between them. The CDR3 DNA is TGTGCCAGCAGCTTAGACCTCTACAATGAGCAGTTCTTC. The encoded protein is CASSLDLYNEQFF.

The V gene is TRBV27, the J gene TRBJ2-6; D not resolved. V lost 5 bases, J lost 3 bases, and 11 bases lay in between. CDR1 MNHEY and CDR2 SMNVEV come from the germline V gene (reference sequence). This CDR3 spans 15 amino acids. The CDR3 bases are TGTGCCAGCAGTCCCTCCAAGTATGGGGCCAACGTCCTGACTTTC. The encoded protein is CASSPSKYGANVLTF. Full variable domain (rest looked up from reference TRBV27 and TRBJ2-6): EAQVTQNPRYLITVTGKKLTVTCSQNMNHEYMSWYRQDPGLGLRQIYYSMNVEVTDKGDVPEGYKVSRKEKRNFPLILESPSPNQTSLYFCASSPSKYGANVLTFGAGSRLTVL.

The chain carries TRBV29-1 and TRBJ2-3, with a possible D match to TRBD2 (6 bases). Germline CDR1 is SQVTM and CDR2 is ANQGSEA. The CDR3 spans 18 residues. Trimming removed 2 bases from V and 1 base from J, with 22 bases in between. CDR3 residues: CSVESNRGATAGTDTQYF. CDR3 DNA: TGCAGCGTTGAAAGTAATCGCGGGGCTACAGCGGGCACAGATACGCAGTATTTT.

This clone was seen a single time. This chain joins TRBV5-4 and TRBJ2-1; D perhaps matches TRBD2 (6 bases). The CDR3 has 17 amino acids. The V end lost 4 bases, the J end lost 0 bases, and 17 bases lay between the germline ends. The germline V gene has CDR1 SGHNT and CDR2 YYREEE (reference sequence). The CDR3 protein is CASSPDPGLSSYNEQFF. CDR3 sequence (DNA): TGTGCCAGCAGCCCGGACCCGGGACTCAGCTCCTACAATGAGCAGTTCTTC.

The CDR3 is CASSPPGLTGELFF. The CDR3 DNA is TGTGCCAGCAGTCCCCCAGGTTTGACCGGGGAGCTGTTTTTT. The chain recombines TRBV6-5 with TRBJ2-2, with no clear D. With 5 bases removed from V and 5 bases from J, the gap between germline ends came to 12 bases. Germline V gene data show CDR1 as MNHEY and CDR2 as SVGAGI. The CDR3 has 14 amino acids.

This clone has only a few counts. This same CDR3 is encoded by further DNA sequences in the sample. The genes are TRBV30 and TRBJ2-3; TRBD1 agrees at 8 bases. Germline V gene sequence: CDR1 GTSNPN, CDR2 SVGIG (reference sequence). Trimming cost V 0 bases and J 4 bases; bases outside gene matches: 6. CDR3 length equals 15 residues. The CDR3 region has the DNA TGTGCCTGGAGTGTAGGTCAGGGGGCGTCAGATACGCAGTATTTT. Amino acid sequence: CAWSVGQGASDTQYF.

On this clone: Mismatch with germline at one junction end may stem from a read error. V usage is TRBV29-1 and J usage is TRBJ2-5; D is undetermined. CDR1 and CDR2 (germline): SQVTM, ANQGSEA. This CDR3 is built from 12 residues. Here the CDR3 reads CSVEDYQETQYF. DNA for the CDR3: TGCAGCGTGGAAGACTACCAAGAGACCCAGTACTTC.

This sequence joins TRBV6-6 and TRBJ1-2; D gene ambiguous. This CDR3 contains 14 residues. The V and J ends lost 2 bases and 4 bases respectively, with 11 bases between them. Germline V CDR1 and CDR2: MNHNY, SVGAGI (reference sequence). This chain's CDR3 is CASSYIQSSYGYTF. CDR3 sequence (DNA): TGTGCCAGCAGTTACATCCAGAGTTCCTATGGCTACACCTTC.

The chain couples TRBV6-5 to TRBJ2-1, with TRBD2 identical over 12 bases. CDR1 MNHEY and CDR2 SVGAGI come from the germline V gene. The V and J ends lost 2 bases and 5 bases, in that order; junction bases with no gene match: 4. The CDR3 consists of 16 residues. CDR3 nucleotide sequence: TGTGCCAGCAGTTACATGTCTAGCGGGAGGGACAATGAGCAGTTCTTC. Translation gives CASSYMSSGRDNEQFF.

This clone was detected only a few times. The chain links TRBV2 to TRBJ2-7; D ambiguous. This CDR3 region has 11 residues. From germline, CDR1 is SNHLY and CDR2 FYNNEI. The V end lost 11 bases, the J end lost 5 bases, and 13 bases lay between the germline ends. The CDR3 bases are TGTGCCGGTCGGGCCTGGAACGAGCAGTACTTC. Translation gives CAGRAWNEQYF.

Turning to this clone: Other DNA sequences in this specimen translate into the identical CDR3. The chain uses TRBV9 and TRBJ2-2, with D possibly matching TRBD1 (7 bases). CDR1 and CDR2 (germline): SGDLS, YYNGEE. CDR3 length: 15 residues. V was clipped by 0 bases and J by 4 bases, with 10 bases between them. DNA of the CDR3: TGTGCCAGCAGCGTAGGCAGGGGGGCCACCGGGGAGCTGTTTTTT. This gives the protein CASSVGRGATGELFF. The whole variable domain, remainder taken from reference TRBV9 and TRBJ2-2, is DSGVTQTPKHLITATGQRVTLRCSPRSGDLSVYWYQQSLDQGLQFLIQYYNGEERAKGNILERFSAQQFPDLHSELNLSSLELGDSALYFCASSVGRGATGELFFGEGSRLTVL.